The clone carrying this T cell receptor beta chain has just one count. Antigen: not known. Method: immunoSEQ multiplex PCR; TCRdb's copy keeps in-frame clones and lacks some. The sample includes 130,000 or so clones, 93% of them seen just once. The CDR3 is 16 amino acids. Germline V lookup: CDR1 KGHSH, CDR2 LQKENI. V lost 2 bases and J 0 bases, leaving 14 bases between the germline ends. The data originate from a study of OX40 agonist ivuxolimab in advanced cancers. Notes on the study in general: More expanded clones were seen, on average, in CD8+ T cells than in CD4+. Several nonresponders also turned out to have low normalized T-cell clonal expansion. CD4+ and CD8+ T cells in blood underwent clonal expansion by week 6 at 0.1 to 3.0 mg/kg.

This chain joins TRBV18 and TRBJ2-7; D may correspond to TRBD1 or TRBD2 (6 bases each). Sequenced here: CD4+ or CD8+ T cells sorted from blood, sampled in a trial of the OX40 agonist ivuxolimab. This clonotype was obtained from an adult with an advanced solid tumor such as melanoma, head and neck, liver or kidney cancer. The CDR3 nucleotides are TGTGCCAGCTCACCAAGATCCGGGGGCCTCTCCTACGAGCAGTACTTC. Translation gives CASSPRSGGLSYEQYF.